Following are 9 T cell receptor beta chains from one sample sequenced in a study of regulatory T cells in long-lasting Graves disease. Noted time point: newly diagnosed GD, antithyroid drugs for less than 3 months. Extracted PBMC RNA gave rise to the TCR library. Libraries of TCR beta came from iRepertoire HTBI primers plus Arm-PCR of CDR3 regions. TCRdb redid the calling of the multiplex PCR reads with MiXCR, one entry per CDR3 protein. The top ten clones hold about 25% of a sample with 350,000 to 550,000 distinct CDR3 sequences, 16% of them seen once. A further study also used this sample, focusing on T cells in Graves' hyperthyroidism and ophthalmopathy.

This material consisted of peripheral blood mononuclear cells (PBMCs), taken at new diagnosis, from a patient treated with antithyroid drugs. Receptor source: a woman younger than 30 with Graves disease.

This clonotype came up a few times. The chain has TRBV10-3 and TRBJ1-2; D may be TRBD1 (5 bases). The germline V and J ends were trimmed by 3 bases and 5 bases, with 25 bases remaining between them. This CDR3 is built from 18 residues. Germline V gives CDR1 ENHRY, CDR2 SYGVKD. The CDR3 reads CAISEYHHPARVEYGYTF. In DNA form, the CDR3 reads TGTGCCATCAGTGAATACCATCACCCGGCCAGGGTTGAGTATGGCTACACCTTC.

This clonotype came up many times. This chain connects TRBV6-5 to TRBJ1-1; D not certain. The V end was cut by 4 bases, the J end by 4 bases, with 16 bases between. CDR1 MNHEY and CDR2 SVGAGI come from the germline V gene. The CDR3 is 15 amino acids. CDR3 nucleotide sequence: TGTGCCAGCAGTTTGGGAGGGTTCTTGAGCACTGAAGCTTTCTTT. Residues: CASSLGGFLSTEAFF.

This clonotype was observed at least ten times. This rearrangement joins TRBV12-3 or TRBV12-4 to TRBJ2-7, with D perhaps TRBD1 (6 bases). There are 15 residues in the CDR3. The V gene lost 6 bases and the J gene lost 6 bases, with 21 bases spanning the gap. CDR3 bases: TGTGCCAGCAGCCCTCAGGGGCCAGGAATGTCCGAGCAGTACTTC. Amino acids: CASSPQGPGMSEQYF.

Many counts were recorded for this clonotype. The CDR3 is CASSSLVLSYNEQFF. CDR3 nucleotide sequence: TGTGCCAGCAGTTCCTTAGTACTGAGCTACAATGAGCAGTTCTTC. V usage is TRBV28 and J usage is TRBJ2-1; D remains ambiguous. The CDR3 runs 15 residues. The V gene lost 4 bases and the J gene lost 3 bases, with 13 bases spanning the gap. Per the germline V gene, CDR1 is MDHEN and CDR2 is SYDVKM.

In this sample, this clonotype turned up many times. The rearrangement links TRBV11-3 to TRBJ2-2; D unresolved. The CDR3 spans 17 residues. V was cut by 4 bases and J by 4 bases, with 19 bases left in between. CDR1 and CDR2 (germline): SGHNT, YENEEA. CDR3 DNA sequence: TGTGCCAGCAGCTGGTTCGGCAGTACAACCGGCACCGGGGAGCTGTTTTTT. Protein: CASSWFGSTTGTGELFF.

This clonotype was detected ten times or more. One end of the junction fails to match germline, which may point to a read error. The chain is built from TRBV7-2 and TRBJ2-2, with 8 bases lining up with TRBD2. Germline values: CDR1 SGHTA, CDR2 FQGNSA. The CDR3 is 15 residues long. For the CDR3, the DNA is TGTGCCAGCAGATTAGACGGGAGGGAAGGCGGGGAGCTGTTTTTT. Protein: CASRLDGREGGELFF.

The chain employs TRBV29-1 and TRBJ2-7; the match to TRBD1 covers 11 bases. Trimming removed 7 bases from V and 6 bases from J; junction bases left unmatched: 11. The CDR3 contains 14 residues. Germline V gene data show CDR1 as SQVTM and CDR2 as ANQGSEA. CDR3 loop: CSADKGQGAREQYF. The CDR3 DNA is TGCAGCGCCGATAAAGGACAGGGGGCGCGCGAGCAGTACTTC.

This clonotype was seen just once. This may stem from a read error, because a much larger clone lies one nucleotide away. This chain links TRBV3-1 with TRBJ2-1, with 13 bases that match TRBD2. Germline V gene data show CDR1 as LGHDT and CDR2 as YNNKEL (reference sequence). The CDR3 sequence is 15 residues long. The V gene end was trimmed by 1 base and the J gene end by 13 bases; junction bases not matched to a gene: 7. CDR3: CASSQGLAGGRDQFF. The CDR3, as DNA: TGTGCCAGCAGCCAAGGACTAGCGGGAGGCAGGGACCAGTTCTTC.

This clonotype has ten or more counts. The chain's CDR3 is CASSLGASSSYNEQFF. CDR3 in DNA: TGTGCCAGCAGCTTGGGGGCCTCGAGCTCCTACAATGAGCAGTTCTTC. The chain is built from TRBV5-6 and TRBJ2-1; no clear D gene. With 0 bases removed from V and 0 bases from J, the gap between germline ends came to 10 bases. CDR1 SGHDT and CDR2 YYEEEE come from the germline V gene. This CDR3 comprises 16 residues.